This T cell receptor beta chain was recorded in a study of blood T cell repertoires in COVID-19. Libraries were prepared by immunoSEQ multiplex PCR; TCRdb keeps only in-frame clonotypes and omits some of them. The data show about 260,000 clones, under 90% seen once. Living in under 30 US areas, the participants were between 18 and 89 years of age. Allocation to cohorts depended on clinical history reported by the participants. The germline V gene encodes CDR1 SGHAT and CDR2 FQNNGV. V lost 4 bases and J lost 2; bases outside the gene matches: 2. This CDR3 contains 14 residues. The TCR sequence derives from a man aged 25-40 years with acute COVID-19. Specimen: PBMCs or T cells enriched from blood (not recorded which). The chain joins TRBV11-2 to TRBJ1-5; 7 positions match TRBD1. The CDR3 loop reads CASSYGQGNQPQHF. CDR3 coding DNA: TGTGCCAGCAGCTATGGACAGGGCAATCAGCCCCAGCATTTT.